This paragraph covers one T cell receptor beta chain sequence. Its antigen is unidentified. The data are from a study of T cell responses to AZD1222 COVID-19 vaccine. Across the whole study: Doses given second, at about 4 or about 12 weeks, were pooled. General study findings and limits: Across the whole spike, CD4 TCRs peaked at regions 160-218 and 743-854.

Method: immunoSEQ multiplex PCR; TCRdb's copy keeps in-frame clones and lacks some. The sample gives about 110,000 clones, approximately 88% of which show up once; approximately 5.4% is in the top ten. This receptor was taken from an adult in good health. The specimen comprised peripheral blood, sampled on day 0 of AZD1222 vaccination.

The CDR3 reads CASSDHRNEKLFF. In DNA form, the CDR3 reads TGCGCCAGCAGCGACCATCGTAATGAAAAACTGTTTTTT. The chain carries TRBV5-1 and TRBJ1-4; D unclear. Germline V gene sequence: CDR1 SGHRS, CDR2 YFSETQ. The CDR3 has 13 amino acids. V lost 4 bases and J lost 4, with 8 bases in between.